This T cell receptor (beta chain) was observed in a study of graft-versus-host responses after intestinal transplantation. Overall study context: Transplant types were multivisceral, liver-intestinal, or isolated intestinal. After anti-thymocyte globulin induction, recipients took tacrolimus and steroids for approximately 3 years.

Comment on this clone: Its antigen is currently unknown.

The CDR3 is made up of 14 amino acids. Germline lookup yields CDR1 MGHRA and CDR2 YSYEKL. V was clipped by 2 bases and J by 6 bases, with 13 bases between them. Study observations and caveats: Marrow from the recipient contained GvH clones, some of which had appeared first in ileum or blood.

Data came from immunoSEQ multiplex PCR; TCRdb stores just in-frame clones and leaves some out. The sample holds tens of thousands of clones; 90% are singletons and the top ten take around 0.11%. Sequencing was performed on unstimulated CD4+ T cells sorted from spleen or lymph node cells, taken before intestinal transplant. The V gene is TRBV4-1, the J gene TRBJ1-2; possibly TRBD1 for D (6 bases). The clonotype originates from a human donor who received an intestinal transplant. The CDR3 bases are TGCGCCAGCAGCCAATTAACAGGGATGAATGGCTACACCTTC. This translates into CASSQLTGMNGYTF.